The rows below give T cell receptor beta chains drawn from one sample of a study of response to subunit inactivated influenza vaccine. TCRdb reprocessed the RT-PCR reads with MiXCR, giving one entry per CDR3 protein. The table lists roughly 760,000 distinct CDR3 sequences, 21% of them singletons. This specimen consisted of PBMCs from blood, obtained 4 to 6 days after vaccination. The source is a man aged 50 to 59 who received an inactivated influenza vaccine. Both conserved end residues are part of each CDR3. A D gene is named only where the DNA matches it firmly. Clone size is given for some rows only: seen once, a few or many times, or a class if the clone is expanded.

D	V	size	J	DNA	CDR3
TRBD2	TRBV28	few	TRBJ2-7	TGTGCCAGCGACGGGGGGGGTACCTACGAGCAGTACTTC	CASDGGGTYEQYF
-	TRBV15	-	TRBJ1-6	TGTGCCACCAGCAAGTCTCGACAGGTACAATCACCCCTCCACTTT	CATSKSRQVQSPLHF
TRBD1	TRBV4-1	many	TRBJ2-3	TGCGCCAGCAGCCGAATACAGGGGGCCACAGATACGCAGTATTTT	CASSRIQGATDTQYF
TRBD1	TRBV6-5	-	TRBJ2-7	TGTGCCAGCAGTTACCATGACAGGGATTACGAGCAGTACTTC	CASSYHDRDYEQYF
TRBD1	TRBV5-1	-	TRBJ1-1	TGCGCCAGCAGCCCGGGACAGATGGGTACTGAAGCTTTCTTT	CASSPGQMGTEAFF
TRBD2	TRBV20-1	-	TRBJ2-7	TGCAGTGCTAGAGATCTGGGGACTAGCGGGAGTTCCCCCTACGAGCAGTACTTC	CSARDLGTSGSSPYEQYF
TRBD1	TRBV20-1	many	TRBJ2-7	TGCAGTGCTAGAGTGGGGACAGCGACCTACGAGCAGTACTTC	CSARVGTATYEQYF
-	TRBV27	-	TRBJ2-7	TGTGCCAGCAGTGAACGGGGGACCTACGAGCAGTACTTC	CASSERGTYEQYF
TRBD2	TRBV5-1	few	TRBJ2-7	TGCGCCAGCAGCTTGCGAACTAGCGGGGGGAGCTCCTACGAGCAGTACTTC	CASSLRTSGGSSYEQYF
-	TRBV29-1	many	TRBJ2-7	TGCAGCGTTGCCCCGGGACGGAGCTCCTACGAGCAGTACTTC	CSVAPGRSSYEQYF
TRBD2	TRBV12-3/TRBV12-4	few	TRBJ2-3	TGTGCCAGCAGTCCCCCGGGCGGGAGCCCCACAGATACGCAGTATTTT	CASSPPGGSPTDTQYF
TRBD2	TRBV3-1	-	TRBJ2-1	TGTGCCAGCAGCCCTCAGACTAGCGGATCTTCTAATGAGCAGTTCTTC	CASSPQTSGSSNEQFF
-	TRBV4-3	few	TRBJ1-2	TGCGCCAGCAGCCAAGGCACGAACAGGAAGGGATATGGCTACACCTTC	CASSQGTNRKGYGYTF
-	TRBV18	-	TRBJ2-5	TGTGCCAGCTCACGACGGGGGCAGACTGAAGAGACCCAGTACTTC	CASSRRGQTEETQYF
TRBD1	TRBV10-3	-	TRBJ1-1	TGTGCCATCAAAGGTCAGGGGGCACAGACTGAAGCTTTCTTT	CAIKGQGAQTEAFF
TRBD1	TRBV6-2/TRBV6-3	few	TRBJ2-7	TGTGCCAGCAGTTTCAGGCAGGGGGCGAGTGAGCAGTACTTC	CASSFRQGASEQYF
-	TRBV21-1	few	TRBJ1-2	TGTGCCAGCAGCAATCGGCAGGGTTTGGACTATGGCTACACCTTC	CASSNRQGLDYGYTF
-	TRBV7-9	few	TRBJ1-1	TGTGCCAGCAGCTCCCGGGAGGGCCTGAACACTGAAGCTTTCTTT	CASSSREGLNTEAFF
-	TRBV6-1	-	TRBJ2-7	TGTGCCAGCATCTCCCTGAGAGCTCCCTACGAGCAGTACTTC	CASISLRAPYEQYF
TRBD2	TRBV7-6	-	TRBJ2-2	TGTGCCAGCAGCTTAACTAGCGGGGATACTTACGGGGAGCTGTTTTTT	CASSLTSGDTYGELFF
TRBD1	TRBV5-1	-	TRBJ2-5	TGCGCCTGTCGACAGGGGCTGCAGACCCAGTACTTC	CACRQGLQTQYF
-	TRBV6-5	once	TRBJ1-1	TGTGCCAGCAGTTCCAGGGACATCCCGAACACTGAAGCTTTCTTT	CASSSRDIPNTEAFF
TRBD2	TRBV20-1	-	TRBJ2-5	TGCAGTGCTAGTCGGGAGGCCGCGGGGGAGACCCAGTACTTC	CSASREAAGETQYF
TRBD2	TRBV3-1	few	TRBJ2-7	TGTGCCAGCAGCGCAGCGGGAACAAGCTACGAGCAGTACTTC	CASSAAGTSYEQYF
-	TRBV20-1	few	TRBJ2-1	TGCAGTGCTAGCGCGGAGTTGCACAATGAGCAGTTCTTC	CSASAELHNEQFF
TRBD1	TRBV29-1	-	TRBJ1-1	TGCAGCCCCTTTGTTGATGGGGACAGGGGAGGGACTGAAGCTTTCTTT	CSPFVDGDRGGTEAFF
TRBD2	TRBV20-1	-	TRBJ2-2	TGCAGTGCTAGAGCCGCCCAGCGGGGGGACACCGGGGAGCTGTTTTTT	CSARAAQRGDTGELFF
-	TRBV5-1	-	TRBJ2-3	TGCGCCAGCAGCTTGGCTCTTTCGGGGACAGATACGCAGTATTTT	CASSLALSGTDTQYF
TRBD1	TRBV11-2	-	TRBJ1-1	TGTGCCAGCAGCCCCAGGGGACAGCTGAACACTGAAGCTTTCTTT	CASSPRGQLNTEAFF